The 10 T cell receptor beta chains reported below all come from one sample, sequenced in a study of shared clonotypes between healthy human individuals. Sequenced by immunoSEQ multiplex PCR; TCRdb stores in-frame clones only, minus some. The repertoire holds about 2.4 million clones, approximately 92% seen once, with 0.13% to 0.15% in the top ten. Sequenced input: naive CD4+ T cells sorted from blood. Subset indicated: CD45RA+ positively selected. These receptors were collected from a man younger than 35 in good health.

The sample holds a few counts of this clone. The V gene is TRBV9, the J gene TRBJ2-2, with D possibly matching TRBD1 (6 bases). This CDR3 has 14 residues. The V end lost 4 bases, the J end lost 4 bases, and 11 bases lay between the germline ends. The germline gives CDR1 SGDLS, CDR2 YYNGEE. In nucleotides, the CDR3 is TGTGCCAGCAGCTCAGGACAGATCACCGGGGAGCTGTTTTTT. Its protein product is CASSSGQITGELFF.

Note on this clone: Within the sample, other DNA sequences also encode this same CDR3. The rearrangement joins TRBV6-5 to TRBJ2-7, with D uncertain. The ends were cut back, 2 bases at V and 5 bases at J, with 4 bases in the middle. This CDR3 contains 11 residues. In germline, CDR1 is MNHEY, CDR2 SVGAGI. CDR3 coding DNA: TGTGCCAGCAGTTACGTCGACGAGCAGTACTTC. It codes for CASSYVDEQYF.

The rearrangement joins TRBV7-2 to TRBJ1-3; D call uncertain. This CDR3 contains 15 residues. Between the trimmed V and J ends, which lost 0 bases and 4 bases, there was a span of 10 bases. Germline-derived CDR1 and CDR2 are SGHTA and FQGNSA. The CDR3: CASSLAGGLGNTIYF. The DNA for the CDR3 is TGTGCCAGCAGCTTAGCTGGTGGGTTGGGAAACACCATATATTTT. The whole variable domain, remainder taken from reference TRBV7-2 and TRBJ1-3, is GAGVSQSPSNKVTEKGKDVELRCDPISGHTALYWYRQSLGQGLEFLIYFQGNSAPDKSGLPSDRFSAERTGGSVSTLTIQRTQQEDSAVYLCASSLAGGLGNTIYFGEGSWLTVV.

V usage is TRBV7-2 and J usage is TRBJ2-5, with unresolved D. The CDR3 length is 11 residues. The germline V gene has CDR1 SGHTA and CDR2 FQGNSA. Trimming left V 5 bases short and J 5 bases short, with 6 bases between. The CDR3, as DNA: TGTGCCAGCAGCAAAAGGGAGACCCAGTACTTC. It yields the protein CASSKRETQYF.

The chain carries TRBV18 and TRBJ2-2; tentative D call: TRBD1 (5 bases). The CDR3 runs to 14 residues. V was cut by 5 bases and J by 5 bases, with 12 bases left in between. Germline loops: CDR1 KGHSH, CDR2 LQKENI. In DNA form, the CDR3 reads TGTGCCAGCTCATCAGGGCCTCGGACCGGGGAGCTGTTTTTT. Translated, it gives CASSSGPRTGELFF.

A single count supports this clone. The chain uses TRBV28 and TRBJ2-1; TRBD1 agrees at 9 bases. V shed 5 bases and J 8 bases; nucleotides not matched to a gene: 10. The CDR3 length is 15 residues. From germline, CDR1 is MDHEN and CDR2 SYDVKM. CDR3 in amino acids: CASSRGDRVSDEQFF. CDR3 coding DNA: TGTGCCAGCAGTCGCGGGGACAGGGTTTCGGATGAGCAGTTCTTC.

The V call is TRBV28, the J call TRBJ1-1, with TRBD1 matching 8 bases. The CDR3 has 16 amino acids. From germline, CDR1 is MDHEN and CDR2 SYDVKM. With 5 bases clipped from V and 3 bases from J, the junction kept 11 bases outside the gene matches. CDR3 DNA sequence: TGTGCCAGCAGTACCCGACAGGGGACGAGGTACACTGAAGCTTTCTTT. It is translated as CASSTRQGTRYTEAFF.

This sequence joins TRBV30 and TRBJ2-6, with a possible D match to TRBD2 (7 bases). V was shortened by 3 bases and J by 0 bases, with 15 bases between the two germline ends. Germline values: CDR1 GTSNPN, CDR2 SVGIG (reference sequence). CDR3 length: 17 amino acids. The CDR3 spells CAWRLRGGNSGANVLTF. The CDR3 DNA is TGTGCCTGGAGGCTAAGGGGGGGGAACTCTGGGGCCAACGTCCTGACTTTC.

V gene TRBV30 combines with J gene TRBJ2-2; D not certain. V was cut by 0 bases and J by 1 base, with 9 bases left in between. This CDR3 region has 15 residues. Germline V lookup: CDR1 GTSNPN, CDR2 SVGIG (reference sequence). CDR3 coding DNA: TGTGCCTGGAGTGTAGACTCGCTGAACACCGGGGAGCTGTTTTTT. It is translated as CAWSVDSLNTGELFF.

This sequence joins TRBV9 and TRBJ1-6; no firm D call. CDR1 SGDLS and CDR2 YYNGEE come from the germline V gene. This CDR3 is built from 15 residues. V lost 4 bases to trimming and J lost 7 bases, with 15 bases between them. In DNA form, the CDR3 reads TGTGCCAGCAGCCCCCGGGGAGGGCTGAATTCACCCCTCCACTTT. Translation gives CASSPRGGLNSPLHF.